The present entry profiles one TCR beta chain with its context. Its target is not known. The same CDR3 also results from other DNA sequences found in this sample. This sample is drawn from a study of PD-1 blockade in classical Hodgkin lymphoma. Repertoires were generated with immunoSEQ multiplex PCR, while TCRdb's copy carries only in-frame clones and drops some. This table has about 18,000 clones, 75% to 90% appearing once. Study outcomes and limitations: Complete responders possessed baseline diversity comparable to newly diagnosed patients.

Each patient relapsed following autologous stem cell transplantation, and prior brentuximab vedotin exposure differed. Per the germline V gene, CDR1 is LGHNA and CDR2 is YSLEER. Trimming removed 0 bases from V and 0 bases from J, with 8 bases in between. This CDR3 contains 16 residues. The material sequenced was peripheral blood mononuclear cells (PBMCs), taken before the second cycle of nivolumab. This rearrangement joins TRBV4-3 to TRBJ1-4; D uncertain. The TCR was taken from a human donor with classical Hodgkin lymphoma. The CDR3 region is CASSQDHPATNEKLFF. The CDR3 DNA reads as TGCGCCAGCAGCCAAGATCACCCCGCAACTAATGAAAAACTGTTTTTT.